These 23 T cell receptor beta chains were sequenced from one sample in a study of T-cell reconstitution after alpha-beta-depleted transplantation in children. A library of TCRbeta sequences, prepared with unique molecular identifiers, was generated. A single record per CDR3 protein comes from TCRdb applying MiXCR to the PCR reads. The profile shows about 500,000 distinct CDR3 sequences, approximately 32% of them singletons. The sequencing used PBMCs from the stem cell graft donor, collected from the stem cell graft. Receptor source: a human donor who donated a stem cell graft to a child with aplastic anemia.

The J gene is TRBJ2-1, the V gene TRBV4-1, with D maybe TRBD2 (6 bases). The V end lost 0 bases, the J end lost 4 bases, and 13 bases lay between the germline ends. Germline-derived CDR1 and CDR2 are MGHRA and YSYEKL. This CDR3 region has 16 residues. The CDR3 nucleotides read TGCGCCAGCAGCCAAGATGGAGGGAACGGGTACAATGAGCAGTTCTTC. Amino acid sequence: CASSQDGGNGYNEQFF.

The chain couples TRBV20-1 to TRBJ1-2; 7 nucleotides align to TRBD1. V was clipped by 5 bases and J by 5 bases; unmatched bases: 8. The CDR3 is made up of 13 amino acids. CDR1 and CDR2 (germline): DFQATT, SNEGSKA (reference sequence). The CDR3 coding sequence is TGCAGTGCTGAAAGCCGACAGGGTTATGGCTACACCTTC. This gives the protein CSAESRQGYGYTF.

The rearrangement joins TRBV7-2 to TRBJ2-2, with 7 bases matching TRBD2. V lost 6 bases and J lost 3; bases outside the gene matches: 4. Germline loops: CDR1 SGHTA, CDR2 FQGNSA. The CDR3 consists of 14 residues. The CDR3 DNA reads as TGTGCCAGCAGTCGCGGGGGTCACACCGGGGAGCTGTTTTTT. Its translation is CASSRGGHTGELFF. Drawing the rest from reference TRBV7-2 and TRBJ2-2, the complete variable domain is GAGVSQSPSNKVTEKGKDVELRCDPISGHTALYWYRQSLGQGLEFLIYFQGNSAPDKSGLPSDRFSAERTGGSVSTLTIQRTQQEDSAVYLCASSRGGHTGELFFGEGSRLTVL.

This chain uses TRBV7-6 with TRBJ2-1; D ambiguous. CDR3 length: 13 residues. V was shortened by 4 bases and J by 7 bases, with 11 bases between the two germline ends. Germline CDR1 is SGHVS and CDR2 is FNYEAQ. The CDR3 DNA reads TGTGCCAGCAGCTCCGGGCAAAAGAATGAGCAGTTCTTC. This gives the protein CASSSGQKNEQFF.

This chain connects TRBV18 to TRBJ1-2; TRBD1 matches 7 bases. The CDR3 is made up of 14 amino acids. The V gene end was trimmed by 5 bases and the J gene end by 8 bases; junction bases not matched to a gene: 11. The germline V gene has CDR1 KGHSH and CDR2 LQKENI. The CDR3 DNA reads TGTGCCAGCTCAAAGACCGGGACAGCGGACGGCTACACCTTC. Translating gives CASSKTGTADGYTF.

In this sample, this clonotype turned up a few times. The chain links TRBV27 to TRBJ2-7, with a weak D call TRBD2 (5 bases). V lost 6 bases and J lost 4, with 19 bases in between. The germline V gene encodes CDR1 MNHEY and CDR2 SMNVEV (reference sequence). CDR3 length: 15 residues. The CDR3 nucleotides read TGTGCCAGCAGCCTAGGTCGCGGGCCTCAGTACGAGCAGTACGTC. Its protein is CASSLGRGPQYEQYV.

In this sample, this clonotype turned up a few times. The chain carries TRBV11-2 and TRBJ2-7; D might be TRBD2 (6 bases). Trimming removed 5 bases from V and 0 bases from J, with 14 bases in between. Germline V gene data show CDR1 as SGHAT and CDR2 as FQNNGV. This CDR3 has 15 residues. The CDR3 loop is CASSLTDGSSYEQYV. DNA of the CDR3: TGTGCCAGCAGCCTAACTGACGGGAGCTCCTACGAGCAGTACGTC.

This clonotype was found a few times. The chain recombines TRBV7-2 with TRBJ2-5; TRBD1 matches 9 bases. CDR1 SGHTA and CDR2 FQGNSA come from the germline V gene. The CDR3 is 14 amino acids. V trimming: 4 bases; J trimming: 5 bases; junction bases outside the gene matches: 5. The CDR3 sequence: CASSSTGGAETQYF. CDR3 coding DNA: TGTGCCAGCAGCTCAACAGGGGGCGCGGAGACCCAGTACTTC. Based on the CDR3 plus reference TRBV7-2 and TRBJ2-5, the full variable domain is GAGVSQSPSNKVTEKGKDVELRCDPISGHTALYWYRQSLGQGLEFLIYFQGNSAPDKSGLPSDRFSAERTGGSVSTLTIQRTQQEDSAVYLCASSSTGGAETQYFGPGTRLLVL.

This clonotype was counted only a few times. This chain joins TRBV20-1 and TRBJ1-5; D gene uncertain. Trimming took off 2 bases at V and 0 bases at J, with 8 bases between the two ends. The CDR3 is made up of 14 amino acids. Germline V lookup: CDR1 DFQATT, CDR2 SNEGSKA (reference sequence). The DNA of the CDR3 is TGCAGTGCTAGAACGGCGTATAGCAATCAGCCCCAGCATTTT. It is translated as CSARTAYSNQPQHF.

This clonotype appeared a few times. The J gene is TRBJ2-1, the V gene TRBV7-9, with D unresolved. Germline V gene sequence: CDR1 SEHNR, CDR2 FQNEAQ (reference sequence). The CDR3 runs 15 residues. Trimming cost V 5 bases and J 6 bases, with 17 bases left between them. CDR3: CASSSRTVRINEQFF. The CDR3, as DNA: TGTGCCAGCAGCAGCCGGACCGTCAGGATCAATGAGCAGTTCTTC.

The chain carries TRBV19 and TRBJ2-3, with TRBD2 matching over 11 bases. With 1 base clipped from V and 2 bases from J, the junction kept 5 bases outside the gene matches. The CDR3 is 17 amino acids. Germline-derived CDR1 and CDR2 are LNHDA and SQIVND (reference sequence). The CDR3 region is CASSIATSGATTDTQYF. Here the CDR3 DNA reads TGTGCCAGTAGTATAGCGACTAGCGGGGCAACCACAGATACGCAGTATTTT.

This clonotype was seen a few times. V usage is TRBV2 and J usage is TRBJ2-1; no clear D gene. The CDR3 contains 11 residues. Trimming left V 2 bases short and J 9 bases short, with 5 bases between. CDR1 is SNHLY and CDR2 is FYNNEI in the germline V gene. The CDR3 region has the DNA TGTGCCAGCAGTGAATTTAGTGAGCAGTTCTTC. Translation: CASSEFSEQFF.

The chain employs TRBV12-3 or TRBV12-4 and TRBJ1-5, with D possibly matching TRBD1 (5 bases). The CDR3 runs 11 residues. The V and J ends lost 3 bases and 11 bases respectively, with 8 bases between them. The CDR3 DNA reads as TGTGCCAGCAGTTTGGGGGGGGCCCAGCATTTT. It encodes CASSLGGAQHF.

CDR3 residues: CASGPGQGNQPQHF. The CDR3 DNA is TGTGCCAGCGGTCCGGGACAGGGGAATCAGCCCCAGCATTTT. The V call is TRBV12-3 or TRBV12-4, the J call TRBJ1-5; TRBD1 agrees at 10 bases. This CDR3 comprises 14 residues. Trimming at V came to 8 bases and at J to 4 bases, leaving 5 bases not matched to a gene.

J is TRBJ1-2 and V is TRBV6-5, with a tentative D call TRBD1 (6 bases). This CDR3 has 15 residues. V shed 2 bases and J shed 2 bases, with 12 bases lying between them. Germline lookup yields CDR1 MNHEY and CDR2 SVGAGI. As DNA, the CDR3 is TGTGCCAGCAGTTACAGTGGGGGGCCGAACTATGGCTACACCTTC. As protein: CASSYSGGPNYGYTF.

J is TRBJ2-7 and V is TRBV6-5; possibly TRBD2 for D (6 bases). CDR3 length: 13 amino acids. Germline V lookup: CDR1 MNHEY, CDR2 SVGAGI. Trimming left V 8 bases short and J 5 bases short, with 16 bases between. CDR3: CASRWTGAHEQYF. DNA for the CDR3: TGTGCCAGCCGATGGACGGGAGCCCACGAGCAGTACTTC.

The gene calls are TRBV5-6 and TRBJ1-4; no firm D call. Trimming pared 3 bases from V and 4 bases from J, leaving 16 bases between. This CDR3 spans 16 amino acids. Germline-derived CDR1 and CDR2 are SGHDT and YYEEEE. CDR3 nucleotide sequence: TGTGCCAGCAGCTCTCAACTAGACGGTGATAATGAAAAACTGTTTTTT. Translating gives CASSSQLDGDNEKLFF.

The chain joins TRBV20-1 to TRBJ2-4; the match to TRBD2 covers 7 bases. The J segment lost 7 bases and the V segment lost 5 bases, leaving 5 bases of the junction unmatched. In germline, CDR1 is DFQATT, CDR2 SNEGSKA (reference sequence). The CDR3 is 12 amino acids. In DNA form, the CDR3 reads TGCAGTGCTGCGGGAGAAAGGAACATTCAGTACTTC. Encoded protein: CSAAGERNIQYF.

This rearrangement joins TRBV6-2 or TRBV6-3 to TRBJ2-5, with D uncertain. Trimming shortened V by 5 bases and J by 5 bases, and 12 bases separated the two germline ends. The CDR3 totals 13 residues. Germline CDR1 reads MNHEY; CDR2 reads SVGEGT. The CDR3 sequence: CASSDWGGETQYF. CDR3 DNA sequence: TGTGCCAGCAGTGATTGGGGTGGGGAGACCCAGTACTTC.

The J gene is TRBJ2-1, the V gene TRBV11-3; D is ambiguous. This CDR3 contains 11 residues. The germline V gene has CDR1 SGHNT and CDR2 YENEEA. V gave up 5 bases and J gave up 8 bases, with 7 bases separating them. CDR3 DNA: TGTGCCAGCAGCAAGTATGATGAGCAGTTCTTC. The encoded protein is CASSKYDEQFF. Using reference TRBV11-3 and TRBJ2-1 for the parts outside the CDR3, the full variable domain is EAGVVQSPRYKIIEKKQPVAFWCNPISGHNTLYWYLQNLGQGPELLIRYENEEAVDDSQLPKDRFSAERLKGVDSTLKIQPAELGDSAVYLCASSKYDEQFFGPGTRLTVL.

The J gene is TRBJ2-1, the V gene TRBV6-1, with D maybe TRBD1 (5 bases). V was pared by 1 base and J by 0 bases, with 7 bases between. CDR1 and CDR2 from the germline V gene are MNHNS and SASEGT. CDR3 length: 15 residues. CDR3 residues: CASSEDQGSYNEQFF. CDR3 in DNA: TGTGCCAGCAGTGAAGATCAGGGCTCCTACAATGAGCAGTTCTTC.

The chain combines TRBV19 with TRBJ2-2; no reliable D call. This CDR3 comprises 14 residues. CDR1 is LNHDA and CDR2 is SQIVND in the germline V gene (reference sequence). V lost 7 bases, J lost 0 bases, and 9 bases lay in between. CDR3: CASMAFANTGELFF. In DNA form, the CDR3 reads TGTGCCAGTATGGCGTTTGCGAACACCGGGGAGCTGTTTTTT.

The rearrangement joins TRBV12-3 or TRBV12-4 to TRBJ1-2, with no clear D. With 0 bases removed from V and 4 bases from J, the gap between germline ends came to 12 bases. CDR3 length: 15 amino acids. CDR3 loop: CASSLAAEIPYGYTF. In nucleotides, the CDR3 is TGTGCCAGCAGTTTAGCGGCAGAAATTCCCTATGGCTACACCTTC.